These 14 T cell receptor beta chains were all obtained from the same sample, sequenced in a study of T-cell reconstitution after alpha-beta-depleted transplantation in children. This sample's TCRbeta library carried unique molecular identifier barcodes. Each CDR3 protein is one row after TCRdb ran MiXCR on the PCR reads. The sample records hundreds of thousands of distinct CDR3 sequences, 16% being singletons. Source: PBMCs from the stem cell graft donor, taken from the stem cell graft. Receptors originate from a human donor who donated a stem cell graft to a child with acute myeloid leukemia.

This clonotype was found many times. This chain connects TRBV20-1 to TRBJ1-1; D call uncertain. V lost 1 base, J lost 2 bases, and 8 bases lay in between. CDR3 length equals 13 residues. In germline, CDR1 is DFQATT, CDR2 SNEGSKA (reference sequence). The CDR3 nucleotides are TGCAGTGCTAGAGGCCTAAAAAACACTGAAGCTTTCTTT. Encoded protein: CSARGLKNTEAFF.

In this sample, this clonotype turned up once. One end of the junction varies from germline; a read error may be responsible. V usage is TRBV5-1 and J usage is TRBJ2-3, with 13 nucleotides matching TRBD2. The V gene's germline CDR1 is SGHRS and CDR2 YFSETQ. The CDR3 loop spans 17 amino acids. The CDR3 spells CASSSEGLAGATDSQYF. The CDR3 DNA is TGCGCCAGCAGCTCGGAAGGACTAGCGGGGGCCACAGATTCGCAGTATTTT.

In this sample, this clonotype turned up a few times. The chain joins TRBV5-6 to TRBJ2-2, with D possibly TRBD2 on 6 matching bases. The CDR3 runs 15 residues. V was trimmed by 2 bases and J by 6 bases, leaving 14 bases between them. Germline V lookup: CDR1 SGHDT, CDR2 YYEEEE. The CDR3 DNA follows: TGTGCCAGCAGCTTCGTGGGACTGACCTCCGGGGAGCTGTTTTTT. This gives the protein CASSFVGLTSGELFF. The full variable domain, rest sourced from reference TRBV5-6 and TRBJ2-2, is DAGVTQSPTHLIKTRGQQVTLRCSPKSGHDTVSWYQQALGQGPQFIFQYYEEEERQRGNFPDRFSGHQFPNYSSELNVNALLLGDSALYLCASSFVGLTSGELFFGEGSRLTVL.

The sample holds a few counts of this clonotype. J is TRBJ1-5 and V is TRBV20-1; 10 nucleotides agree with TRBD1. With 2 bases clipped from V and 3 bases from J, the junction kept 4 bases outside the gene matches. From germline, CDR1 is DFQATT and CDR2 SNEGSKA (reference sequence). The CDR3 length is 15 residues. CDR3 in amino acids: CSARTGTGANQPQHF. The CDR3 DNA reads as TGCAGTGCTAGAACCGGGACAGGGGCCAATCAGCCCCAGCATTTT.

This sequence joins TRBV19 and TRBJ1-6; D remains unclear. The CDR3 extends over 13 amino acids. Deletions cut 7 bases from V and 4 bases from J, with 8 bases between. CDR1 LNHDA and CDR2 SQIVND come from the germline V gene (reference sequence). The CDR3 nucleotides read TGTGCCAGTATGTACGGTTATAATTCACCCCTCCACTTT. As protein: CASMYGYNSPLHF.

V gene TRBV3-1 combines with J gene TRBJ1-2; 9 bases map to TRBD1. V gave up 7 bases and J gave up 5 bases; unmatched junction bases: 5. Germline CDR1 reads LGHDT; CDR2 reads YNNKEL (reference sequence). This CDR3 is built from 13 residues. CDR3 loop: CASNQQGAYGYTF. The CDR3 DNA sequence: TGTGCCAGCAATCAACAGGGGGCATATGGCTACACCTTC.

This clonotype was counted a few times. This chain joins TRBV5-6 and TRBJ2-7; D may be TRBD1 (5 bases). This CDR3 is 14 amino acids long. The germline gives CDR1 SGHDT, CDR2 YYEEEE. V was pared by 1 base and J by 5 bases, with 13 bases between. Here the CDR3 reads CASSLNDEGDEQYF. For the CDR3, the DNA is TGTGCCAGCAGCTTGAACGACGAAGGGGACGAGCAGTACTTC. The variable domain in full, with the rest retrieved from reference TRBV5-6 and TRBJ2-7, is DAGVTQSPTHLIKTRGQQVTLRCSPKSGHDTVSWYQQALGQGPQFIFQYYEEEERQRGNFPDRFSGHQFPNYSSELNVNALLLGDSALYLCASSLNDEGDEQYFGPGTRLTVT.

This clonotype was recorded once. Since a much larger clone is just one base distant, this may be a read error. V gene TRBV20-1 combines with J gene TRBJ1-6, with a weak D call TRBD1 (5 bases). Trimming took 8 bases from V and 8 from J, leaving 22 bases between them. The CDR3 has 15 residues. Germline V gene sequence: CDR1 DFQATT, CDR2 SNEGSKA (reference sequence). CDR3 in amino acids: CSLNSREYTDSPLHF. In DNA form, the CDR3 reads TGCAGTCTTAATAGCAGGGAGTACACTGATTCACCCCTCCACTTT.

This clonotype appeared many times. The rearrangement joins TRBV15 to TRBJ1-6; 9 bases align to TRBD1. This CDR3 is 15 amino acids long. The junction had 4 bases not matched to a gene; V was cut back by 3 bases and J by 7 bases. Germline loops: CDR1 LNHNV, CDR2 YYDKDF (reference sequence). For the CDR3, the DNA is TGTGCCACCAGCAGGGACAGGGGAAGCAATTCACCCCTCCACTTT. Protein sequence: CATSRDRGSNSPLHF.

The table lists this clonotype with many counts. The J gene is TRBJ2-7, the V gene TRBV20-1; D is unresolved. The V end was cut by 5 bases, the J end by 0 bases, with 11 bases between. Germline-derived CDR1 and CDR2 are DFQATT and SNEGSKA (reference sequence). There are 13 residues in the CDR3. The CDR3 protein is CSAYNRPSYEQYF. Written as DNA, the CDR3 is TGCAGTGCTTATAACCGTCCCTCCTACGAGCAGTACTTC.

Many counts were recorded for this clonotype. The gene calls are TRBV7-2 and TRBJ2-1; D gene uncertain. Germline CDR1 and CDR2: SGHTA and FQGNSA. There are 13 residues in the CDR3. Between the trimmed V and J ends, which lost 8 bases and 7 bases, there was a span of 15 bases. The CDR3 loop is CASSQFTRNEQFF. CDR3 nucleotides: TGTGCCAGCTCCCAATTTACGCGGAATGAGCAGTTCTTC.

This clonotype was picked up a small number of times. The rearrangement joins TRBV7-2 to TRBJ2-5; D is perhaps TRBD1 or TRBD2 (5 bases each). The CDR3 consists of 14 residues. The V end lost 5 bases, the J end lost 7 bases, and 17 bases lay between the germline ends. The V gene's germline CDR1 is SGHTA and CDR2 FQGNSA. The CDR3 loop is CASSTRGARRTQYF. CDR3 nucleotides: TGTGCCAGCAGCACCAGAGGGGCCAGGAGGACCCAGTACTTC.

The table lists this clonotype with many counts. This chain uses TRBV15 with TRBJ2-3; 9 bases agree with TRBD1. After removal of 1 base from V and 2 bases from J, the junction contained 1 base not matched to a gene. This CDR3 has 15 amino acids. Germline-derived CDR1 and CDR2 are LNHNV and YYDKDF (reference sequence). The CDR3 nucleotides read TGTGCCACCAGCAGAGGGGACAGGGACACAGATACGCAGTATTTT. Protein product: CATSRGDRDTDTQYF.

This clonotype appeared a few times. This rearrangement joins TRBV7-2 to TRBJ1-4, with 8 bases fitting TRBD1. After removal of 3 bases from V and 2 bases from J, the junction contained 2 bases not matched to a gene. The CDR3 sequence is 15 residues long. The germline CDR1 and CDR2 sequences are SGHTA and FQGNSA. The CDR3 reads CASSLRTGTNEKLFF. The CDR3 bases are TGTGCCAGCAGCTTGCGGACAGGGACTAATGAAAAACTGTTTTTT.